The present T cell receptor (beta chain) was sequenced within a study of CD8+ T cells in alopecia areata. Study-wide results and limits: In scalp samples, resident alphabeta T cells of normal skin are also sequenced.

Turning to this clone: Its antigen is not identified.

Regarding treatment: oral pan-JAK inhibitor, 5-10 mg twice daily. RNA was isolated and reverse transcribed to cDNA, the sequencing template. The protocol was immunoSEQ multiplex PCR, while the TCRdb copy is restricted to in-frame clones and leaves out a portion. The data hold 50,000 to 65,000 clones, with about half observed a single time. The source of this sequence is a human donor with alopecia areata. The sample in question was CD8+ T cells sorted from blood, obtained between weeks 36 and 40, from a patient treated with tofacitinib.

CDR3 nucleotides: TGTGCCAGCAGTTTACAAGGGGAAGAGACCCAGTACTTC. Residues: CASSLQGEETQYF. The chain is built from TRBV27 and TRBJ2-5, with a possible D match to TRBD1 (5 bases). The length of the CDR3 is 13 residues. Trimming shortened V by 2 bases and J by 3 bases, and 7 bases separated the two germline ends. Germline V gene data show CDR1 as MNHEY and CDR2 as SMNVEV (reference sequence).